Each of the 30 T cell receptor beta chains below was sequenced from the same sample in a study of blood T cells in healthy people across ages. Together with a sample-barcoded 5' primer, a J-beta primer mix was included in a second PCR lasting roughly 6 to 12 cycles. Each CDR3 protein is one row after TCRdb ran MiXCR on the 5' RACE reads. The sample comprises about 1.4 million distinct CDR3 sequences, approximately 59% of which are singletons, and approximately 7% rests with the top ten. The specimen sequenced was blood. Receptor source: a man between 18 and 35 years old in good health.

The table lists this clonotype with a few counts. V is TRBV9 and J is TRBJ2-7; TRBD2 matches 7 bases. The CDR3 runs 13 residues. CDR1 is SGDLS and CDR2 is YYNGEE in the germline V gene. V gave up 3 bases and J gave up 5 bases; unmatched junction bases: 5. Here the CDR3 DNA reads TGTGCCAGCAGCGGGACTAGTGGCGACGAGCAGTACTTC. This codes for CASSGTSGDEQYF.

This clonotype was detected a few times. This chain's CDR3 is CSAASRDSSNEKLFF. The CDR3 region has the DNA TGCAGTGCTGCATCGAGGGACAGTTCGAATGAAAAACTGTTTTTT. The chain recombines TRBV20-1 with TRBJ1-4, with 7 nucleotides matching TRBD1. After removal of 5 bases from V and 5 bases from J, the junction contained 11 bases not matched to a gene. Germline V gene data show CDR1 as DFQATT and CDR2 as SNEGSKA (reference sequence). The CDR3 is 15 residues long.

The chain carries TRBV24-1 and TRBJ2-3, with a weak D call TRBD2 (6 bases). The V end was cut by 0 bases, the J end by 0 bases, with 12 bases between. Germline values: CDR1 KGHDR, CDR2 SFDVKD. This CDR3 has 17 residues. CDR3 DNA sequence: TGTGCCACCAGTGATTTGTTCGGGAGCTCTAGCACAGATACGCAGTATTTT. Amino acid sequence: CATSDLFGSSSTDTQYF.

The CDR3 nucleotides are TGTGCCAGCAGTGAACTACGATACGAGCAGTACTTC. Protein product: CASSELRYEQYF. This sequence joins TRBV6-1 and TRBJ2-5; unclear D gene. The end of the DNA aligns better with TRBJ2-7, so the J call may be wrong. In germline, CDR1 is MNHNS, CDR2 SASEGT. This CDR3 spans 12 amino acids.

In nucleotides, the CDR3 is TGTGCCAGCAGTTTAGAAACAGGGTTCACTGAAGCTTTCTTT. Its protein product is CASSLETGFTEAFF. V is TRBV12-3 or TRBV12-4 and J is TRBJ1-1; D is possibly TRBD1 (6 bases). CDR3 length: 14 amino acids. Trimming cost V 1 base and J 4 bases, with 10 bases left between them.

The table lists this clonotype with a few counts. V and J are TRBV7-2 and TRBJ2-7; D is perhaps TRBD1 (6 bases). CDR3 length: 14 amino acids. Germline V gene data show CDR1 as SGHTA and CDR2 as FQGNSA. The V end lost 4 bases, the J end lost 4 bases, and 14 bases lay between the germline ends. The CDR3 DNA follows: TGTGCCAGCAGCTCCCGTTACAGGGAGTACGAGCAGTACTTC. As protein: CASSSRYREYEQYF.

The chain couples TRBV7-8 to TRBJ2-2; D possibly corresponds to TRBD1 (6 bases). The V gene's germline CDR1 is SGHVS and CDR2 FQNEAQ. The CDR3 extends over 18 amino acids. Deletions cut 2 bases from V and 5 bases from J, with 21 bases between. CDR3 residues: CASSLSRTAPEATGELFF. The CDR3 DNA is TGTGCCAGCAGCTTAAGTCGGACAGCGCCGGAAGCGACCGGGGAGCTGTTTTTT.

This chain links TRBV13 with TRBJ2-7; D may be TRBD1 or TRBD2 (5 bases each). CDR3 length equals 15 residues. V lost 5 bases to trimming and J lost 0 bases, with 14 bases between them. Germline V gene sequence: CDR1 PRHDT, CDR2 FYEKMQ (reference sequence). The DNA for the CDR3 is TGTGCCAGCAGCCAAGGGGACGGAGTCTCCTACGAGCAGTACTTC. Amino acid sequence: CASSQGDGVSYEQYF.

This sequence joins TRBV4-1 and TRBJ2-3; unclear D gene. The CDR3 length is 17 residues. Germline-derived CDR1 and CDR2 are MGHRA and YSYEKL. Trimming removed 0 bases at V and 2 bases at J, with 15 bases between. Here the CDR3 reads CASSQDLPSTTTDTQYF. CDR3 sequence (DNA): TGCGCCAGCAGCCAAGACCTCCCCTCAACTACCACAGATACGCAGTATTTT.

The rearrangement joins TRBV6-5 to TRBJ1-2; no reliable D call. The CDR3 covers 13 residues. Deletions cut 0 bases from V and 10 bases from J, with 12 bases between. Looked up from germline, CDR1 is MNHEY and CDR2 is SVGAGI. The CDR3 here is CASSYSGVPLYTF. The DNA for the CDR3 is TGTGCCAGCAGTTACTCGGGTGTCCCCCTCTACACCTTC.

The chain joins TRBV10-3 to TRBJ2-5, with D tentatively TRBD1 or TRBD2 (5 bases each). V gave up 5 bases and J gave up 4 bases, with 17 bases separating them. This CDR3 region has 15 residues. The germline V gene has CDR1 ENHRY and CDR2 SYGVKD. The CDR3 is CAISLGDRLVETQYF. In DNA form, the CDR3 reads TGTGCCATCAGTTTGGGGGATCGATTAGTAGAGACCCAGTACTTC.

This clonotype has a handful of counts. In nucleotides, the CDR3 is TGTGCCAGCAGTTACTCCTTCGGGGACTCCTACAATGAGCAGTTCTTC. Translated, it gives CASSYSFGDSYNEQFF. The chain links TRBV6-5 to TRBJ2-1; D is possibly TRBD2 (5 bases). Trimming pared 0 bases from V and 0 bases from J, leaving 9 bases between. The CDR3 has 16 residues. Germline V gene data show CDR1 as MNHEY and CDR2 as SVGAGI.

The chain links TRBV2 to TRBJ2-1, with 7 bases fitting TRBD2. J lost 9 bases, V lost 3 bases, and 5 bases had no gene match. There are 13 residues in the CDR3. Germline-derived CDR1 and CDR2 are SNHLY and FYNNEI. Here the CDR3 reads CASSEERGSEQFF. The CDR3 nucleotides are TGTGCCAGCAGTGAGGAGCGGGGTAGTGAGCAGTTCTTC.

The chain carries TRBV12-3 or TRBV12-4 and TRBJ2-7; a possible D gene is TRBD1 (7 bases). The CDR3 extends over 16 amino acids. Trimming left V 7 bases short and J 1 base short, with 20 bases between. The chain's CDR3 is CASTTGGTDNSYEQYF. The CDR3 coding sequence is TGTGCCAGCACTACTGGCGGGACAGATAATTCCTACGAGCAGTACTTC.

This clonotype was counted only a few times. CDR3 sequence: CASSLGTGKGEQYF. The CDR3 bases are TGTGCCAGCAGCCTCGGGACAGGGAAGGGGGAGCAGTACTTC. The chain carries TRBV9 and TRBJ2-7; 9 bases match TRBD1. The CDR3 spans 14 residues. Per the germline V gene, CDR1 is SGDLS and CDR2 is YYNGEE. The V and J ends lost 4 bases and 7 bases, in that order; junction bases with no gene match: 9. Full variable domain (remainder filled in from reference TRBV9 and TRBJ2-7): DSGVTQTPKHLITATGQRVTLRCSPRSGDLSVYWYQQSLDQGLQFLIQYYNGEERAKGNILERFSAQQFPDLHSELNLSSLELGDSALYFCASSLGTGKGEQYFGPGTRLTVT.

CDR3 sequence (DNA): TGTGCCACCAGCAAATTGTCCCGGGACAGGGCGTCCCACGAGCAGTACTTC. This translates into CATSKLSRDRASHEQYF. This sequence joins TRBV15 and TRBJ2-7; TRBD1 matches at 9 bases. The CDR3 is 17 residues long. Germline V CDR1 and CDR2: LNHNV, YYDKDF (reference sequence). Trimming took 4 bases from V and 5 from J; bases not matched to a gene: 15.

This clonotype came up a few times. The rearrangement uses TRBV4-1 and TRBJ2-7; the D is unclear. V lost 1 base to trimming and J lost 0 bases, with 10 bases between them. This CDR3 is built from 15 residues. The germline CDR1 and CDR2 sequences are MGHRA and YSYEKL. The CDR3 spells CASSQGRSSSYEQYF. CDR3 DNA: TGCGCCAGCAGCCAAGGCCGGTCCAGCTCCTACGAGCAGTACTTC.

This clonotype was counted only a few times. V is TRBV15 and J is TRBJ2-4, with D unclear. Germline lookup yields CDR1 LNHNV and CDR2 YYDKDF (reference sequence). This CDR3 has 14 residues. V was clipped by 4 bases and J by 3 bases, with 10 bases between them. CDR3 region: CATSNREDKNIQYF. CDR3 bases: TGTGCCACCAGCAATCGAGAAGACAAAAACATTCAGTACTTC.

V is TRBV3-1 and J is TRBJ2-2, with D perhaps matching TRBD2 (7 bases). The CDR3 is 16 residues long. The V gene's germline CDR1 is LGHDT and CDR2 YNNKEL (reference sequence). V dropped 4 bases and J dropped 0 bases, with 12 bases sitting between them. The CDR3 region has the DNA TGTGCCAGCAGCCGCTGGGGGGGCGCGAACACCGGGGAGCTGTTTTTT. It specifies CASSRWGGANTGELFF.

The V gene is TRBV29-1, the J gene TRBJ2-1; 7 bases fit TRBD2. V trimming: 2 bases; J trimming: 5 bases; junction bases outside the gene matches: 9. Germline V CDR1 and CDR2: SQVTM, ANQGSEA. The CDR3 sequence is 15 residues long. CDR3 residues: CSVEFGASGDNEQFF. The CDR3 nucleotides are TGCAGCGTTGAATTTGGGGCTAGCGGAGACAATGAGCAGTTCTTC.

This chain uses TRBV20-1 with TRBJ2-1; 7 positions match TRBD1. The J call may be incorrect, as the DNA end agrees better with TRBJ2-7. Germline-derived CDR1 and CDR2 are DFQATT and SNEGSKA (reference sequence). The CDR3 extends over 12 amino acids. DNA for the CDR3: TGCAGGGGACAGATTGGATACAATGAGCAGTACTTC. This encodes CRGQIGYNEQYF.

This clonotype was detected once. This chain uses TRBV27 with TRBJ2-7, with TRBD1 identical over 7 bases. The CDR3 length is 15 residues. Trimming removed 5 bases from V and 5 bases from J; junction bases left unmatched: 12. From germline, CDR1 is MNHEY and CDR2 SMNVEV (reference sequence). In DNA form, the CDR3 reads TGTGCCAGCAGTGTACAGGGGTCTAGACCCGACGAGCAGTACTTC. Residues: CASSVQGSRPDEQYF.

The CDR3 reads CASSFSGDLHYGYTF. CDR3 in DNA: TGTGCCAGCAGTTTTTCAGGGGACCTCCACTATGGCTACACCTTC. This chain joins TRBV27 and TRBJ1-2, with a tentative D call TRBD1 (6 bases). V lost 3 bases, J lost 3 bases, and 14 bases lay in between. The CDR3 is 15 amino acids. The germline V gene has CDR1 MNHEY and CDR2 SMNVEV (reference sequence).

This clonotype appeared a single time. The chain recombines TRBV28 with TRBJ1-2, with a weak D call TRBD1 (6 bases). Germline CDR1 reads MDHEN; CDR2 reads SYDVKM. The CDR3 sequence is 15 residues long. The V end was cut by 10 bases, the J end by 8 bases, with 26 bases between. CDR3 sequence: CAIQRPGQPFTGYTF. As DNA, the CDR3 is TGTGCCATCCAACGCCCGGGACAACCTTTTACGGGCTACACCTTC.

The J gene is TRBJ2-3, the V gene TRBV6-2 or TRBV6-3; D uncertain. The germline V gene encodes CDR1 MNHEY and CDR2 SVGEGT. This CDR3 has 17 amino acids. V shed 0 bases and J shed 4 bases, with 17 bases lying between them. The CDR3 loop reads CASSYSWQVWTPDTQYF. The DNA of the CDR3 is TGTGCCAGCAGTTACTCCTGGCAGGTTTGGACCCCAGATACGCAGTATTTT.

The chain links TRBV7-2 to TRBJ1-1; TRBD1 matches at 8 bases. Germline assignment: CDR1 SGHTA and CDR2 FQGNSA. The ends lost 6 bases at V and 8 bases at J; junction bases unmatched: 17. The length of the CDR3 is 16 residues. This CDR3 is CASRRDRGRQGMEAFF. CDR3 in DNA: TGTGCCAGCAGGCGCGACAGGGGCCGGCAGGGCATGGAAGCTTTCTTT.

This chain links TRBV27 with TRBJ2-3, with 9 bases that match TRBD1. With V trimmed by 6 bases and J by 8 bases, 9 bases remained unmatched. The CDR3 contains 14 residues. Germline lookup yields CDR1 MNHEY and CDR2 SMNVEV (reference sequence). This CDR3 is CASSSRDREATQYF. As DNA, the CDR3 is TGTGCCAGCAGCTCCCGGGACAGGGAGGCTACGCAGTATTTT.

This chain links TRBV7-6 with TRBJ1-2; D possibly corresponds to TRBD1 (6 bases). V lost 5 bases, J lost 8 bases, and 30 bases lay in between. The CDR3 sequence is 18 residues long. Per the germline V gene, CDR1 is SGHVS and CDR2 is FNYEAQ. The CDR3, as DNA: TGTGCCAGCAGCCCGGCACAGGGTGGGGTGCCAATCGCTGCCGGCTACACCTTC. The encoded protein is CASSPAQGGVPIAAGYTF.

This chain uses TRBV10-1 with TRBJ2-3, with 11 bases aligning to TRBD2. Germline V CDR1 and CDR2: WNHNN, SYGVQD (reference sequence). V shed 0 bases, J shed 1 base, and the junction held 6 bases outside the gene matches. The CDR3 consists of 18 residues. CDR3 region: CASSESLTSGARTDTQYF. DNA of the CDR3: TGCGCCAGCAGTGAGTCGCTGACTAGCGGGGCCCGCACAGATACGCAGTATTTT.

There are a few counts of this clonotype. This rearrangement joins TRBV5-1 to TRBJ2-1; D not resolved. The CDR3 consists of 14 residues. V was cut by 9 bases and J by 2 bases, with 15 bases left in between. Per germline, CDR1 SGHRS and CDR2 YFSETQ. The CDR3: CATTDGSTYNEQFF. The DNA of the CDR3 is TGCGCCACCACTGACGGAAGCACCTACAATGAGCAGTTCTTC.